This T cell receptor (beta chain) was documented in a study of cytomegalovirus exposure and HLA in healthy donors (dated by TCRdb to 2017 to 2019). Study-wide context: A later analysis indicated that the 120 or so validation repertoires were generated on the platform also employed for the 666 repertoires of the first cohort. To predict cytomegalovirus infection status, the study combined high-throughput TCR immunosequencing, statistical association of individual TCRs with disease status, and machine learning. A separate validation cohort of about 110 different subjects was used in addition to the approximately 670-subject first cohort. The aim of the study was to test whether cataloging public T cell receptors could identify signatures of past pathogen exposure. Summary of the overall study and its limitations: In both the original and validation cohorts, the classifier was reported to diagnose cytomegalovirus status with high specificity and sensitivity. All 120 or so repertoires were used to score co-occurrence in the validation cohort in a later analysis, because that analysis had no HLA typing for the cohort. In the study, about 150 TCR beta chains were listed as associated with cytomegalovirus. A later analysis found that TCRs clustered in the first cohort also tended to co-occur in the 130 or so validation repertoires, with 94% of cluster scores above 0. Across donors, most TCR sequences were observed very rarely, whereas some public TCRs were present in many individuals. In vitro tests confirmed that a few of the cytomegalovirus-associated TCR beta chains recognize cytomegalovirus antigens. According to the authors, the approach could potentially be generalized to other disease states and immunological phenotypes.

The donors belonged to the validation cohort of over a hundred subjects, which was separate from the roughly 700-subject first cohort. Libraries came from the immunoSEQ multiplex PCR assay. In the original analysis: To diagnose cytomegalovirus status from the catalog of TCR beta chain sequences, a statistical classification framework was built. This immuneACCESS table, as held by TCRdb, lists in-frame sequences with V and J called but not all clones. Of the missing ones, under half trace to an unresolved V gene in checked studies; the others have no known cause. V and J calls and clone size are copied from that table; D and trimming were computed from the DNA. Here the sample has tens of thousands of clones; less than 90% occur a single time. The ten top clones hold roughly an eighth of the sample. Worth noting for this clone: The antigen it binds to is not known. Base qualities are not recorded, but no much larger clone differs from it by a single base.

Relative to germline, V is 1 base shorter and J is 0 bases shorter, with 7 bases between their ends. CDR1 and CDR2, looked up from the germline V gene, are SGHRS and YFSETQ. The CDR3, cysteine through phenylalanine, is 14 amino acids long. Only the CDR3 part of the read is kept: 42 bases, read in frame from the first base. The sequenced sample was PBMCs. Recombination connected TRBV5-1 to TRBJ1-1, and possibly TRBD1, on 5 matching bases. This sequence was found in a woman aged 18-29 years in good health and CMV-seropositive. The CDR3 protein sequence reads: CASSLYRLNTEAFF. The DNA sequence is given as TGCGCCAGCAGCTTGTACAGGCTGAACACTGAAGCTTTCTTT.